This T cell receptor (beta chain) derives from a study of early T cells in non-severe SARS-CoV-2 infection listed by TCRdb under 2021. About the study as a whole: Because TCR sequencing was done on bulk RNA from unsorted whole blood, the alpha and beta chains could not be paired.

The library came from 5' RACE. The listed sequencing device is NextSeq 500. The TCR library protocol attached unique molecular identifiers to individual cDNA molecules to correct for sequencing error and PCR bias. Both TCR alpha and beta chains were sequenced, and tight co-correlation was observed between alpha and beta sequence abundances in each sample. As for how the authors treated the data: V gene, J gene and CDR3 annotation of TCR sequences was performed with Decombinator V4. TCRs were defined as expanded if a significant change between any two time points was detected under a Poisson model with p below 0.0001. TCR abundances were normalised to the total number of TCRs sequenced in each sample and reported as counts per million. TRAV1-2 paired with TRAJ12, TRAJ20 or TRAJ33 defined MAIT TCRs, while TRAV10 paired with TRAJ18 defined iNKT TCRs. VDJdb, accessed 1 November 2021, was searched for CMV, EBV and SARS-CoV-2 annotated TCRs, excluding TCRs annotated for multiple antigens. TCRdb trimmed public reads at Q25 via fastp, called clones via MiXCR and kept in-frame beta chains. Identical CDR3 protein sequences are pooled into one entry, listed with their most common genes and DNA. These V and J calls are TCRdb output, not the study's own analysis. The sample yields some 19,000 distinct CDR3 sequences; around 4.4% were counted once. The ten most abundant clones make up 7.2% of the sample.

Study-wide conclusions, independent of this receptor: VDJdb matching was skewed toward anti-spike CD8 responses and likely underestimated virus-specific expansions, missing private and CD4 specificities.

The CDR1 and CDR2 encoded by the germline V gene (reference sequence) are SGHKS and YYEKEE. V is cut by 0 bases and J by 0 bases, and the space between the germline ends is 6 bases. CDR3 length: 14 amino acids, cysteine to phenylalanine. Only the CDR3 DNA is retained, 42 bases long and in frame from the first base. The study was a case-control design nested within a healthcare worker cohort in London, UK, with weekly nasopharyngeal swab PCR tests and blood sampling. Healthcare workers were recruited during the week of the UK lockdown, between 23 and 31 March 2020, and followed weekly for up to about 15 weeks. This clonotype has ten or more counts. The antigen this receptor binds is unknown. Base qualities were left out, and no much larger clone turns up one base away.

Recombination joined TRBV5-5 with TRBJ1-1, with no D gene named confidently. This clonotype was sampled from an adult who was a healthcare worker with PCR-confirmed SARS-CoV-2 infection or an uninfected control (not recorded which). The material sequenced was whole blood. The nucleotide sequence is given as TGTGCCAGCAGCTTGGGGCCTTTGAACACTGAAGCTTTCTTT. Its protein product is CASSLGPLNTEAFF.